The rows below give T cell receptor beta chains drawn from one sample of a study of cytomegalovirus exposure and HLA in healthy donors. TCRdb keeps only in-frame clones here, not all; method: immunoSEQ multiplex PCR. The repertoire consists of around 110,000 clones, with over 60% occurring once and the leading ten covering about 4.9%. Sequencing was performed on PBMCs. These receptors all stem from a man aged 25-45 years in good health and CMV-seropositive. CDR3s include the opening cysteine and the closing phenylalanine or tryptophan. D genes are given only for firm matches. The size of a clone is reported for some rows only, either as once, few or many, or as a class for expanded clones.

TRBV10-3	few	NA	TRBJ2-7	TGTGCCATCAGTGAGGGATGGCGGGGGCTTCTTAACAAGCAGTACTTC	CAISEGWRGLLNKQYF
TRBV5-5	NA	NA	TRBJ2-7	TGTGCCAGCAGCTTACTACTGTCTACCTACGAGCAGTACTTC	CASSLLLSTYEQYF
TRBV7-2	NA	NA	TRBJ1-1	TGTGCCAGCAGCTTATTAGGGACAGAAGCTTTCTTT	CASSLLGTEAFF
TRBV9	NA	NA	TRBJ1-6	TGTGCCAGCAGCGTAGGAGCGGCCTCCTATAATTCACCCCTCCACTTT	CASSVGAASYNSPLHF
TRBV5-1	NA	NA	TRBJ1-2	TGCGCCAGCAGCTTGGTAGCGGGGGTAGCTAACTATGGCTACACCTTC	CASSLVAGVANYGYTF
TRBV19	NA	NA	TRBJ1-5	TGTGCCAGTAGTATATTCGGCGGGTTTGGGAGCCATCAGCCCCAGCATTTT	CASSIFGGFGSHQPQHF
TRBV10-3	NA	NA	TRBJ2-1	TGTGCCATCAGTGAGCCCCGCGGCTACAATGAGCAGTTCTTC	CAISEPRGYNEQFF
TRBV30	NA	TRBD1	TRBJ2-7	TGTGCCTGGAGTCGAGGGACAGGAGGGGAGCAGTACTTC	CAWSRGTGGEQYF
TRBV30	once	TRBD2	TRBJ2-1	TGTGCCTGGAGGGGGCCGGGGGGGAATGAGCAGTTCTTC	CAWRGPGGNEQFF
TRBV6-5	NA	TRBD1	TRBJ1-6	TGTGCCAGCGGACAGGCCTATAATTCACCCCTCCACTTT	CASGQAYNSPLHF
TRBV6-4	NA	TRBD1	TRBJ2-7	TGTGCCAGCAGTACGGGACAGGGGGCCTACGAGCAGTACTTC	CASSTGQGAYEQYF
TRBV10-3	NA	NA	TRBJ1-4	TGTGCCAGCGCAACTAATGAAAAACTGTTTTTT	CASATNEKLFF
TRBV27	NA	TRBD1	TRBJ2-7	TGTGCCAGCAGTTTGTGGCCCGGGGGACAGGGGTCCTACGAGCAGTACTTC	CASSLWPGGQGSYEQYF
TRBV19	NA	NA	TRBJ1-2	TGTGCCAGTAGTATAGAAACAAGTCACTATGGCTACACCTTC	CASSIETSHYGYTF
TRBV27	NA	TRBD1	TRBJ2-5	TGTGCCAGCAGTTCGGGACAGGGAGTAGGAGAGACCCAGTACTTC	CASSSGQGVGETQYF
TRBV7-2	few	TRBD1	TRBJ1-1	TGTGCCAGCAGCTTAGGGGCAGGGGGAACTGAAGCTTTCTTT	CASSLGAGGTEAFF
TRBV9	NA	TRBD1	TRBJ1-2	TGTGCCAGCAGCGTTTTAACAGGGGAGGTTGGCTACACCTTC	CASSVLTGEVGYTF
TRBV7-2	once	NA	TRBJ1-3	TGTGCCAGCAGCTCAGAGTGGGGGGGGTACTCTGGAAACACCATATATTTT	CASSSEWGGYSGNTIYF
TRBV6-5	NA	TRBD1	TRBJ1-4	TGTGCCAGCAGTTACTCGGGACAGGGGGCCGGTGAAAAACTGTTTTTT	CASSYSGQGAGEKLFF
TRBV4-3	NA	NA	TRBJ2-1	TGCGCCAGCAGCCAAGATTGGAGTGAGCCCTCCTACAATGAGCAGTTCTTC	CASSQDWSEPSYNEQFF
TRBV5-1	NA	NA	TRBJ2-7	TGCGCCAGCAGCTCGGGCGGACATCGGGCCTACGAGCAGTACTTC	CASSSGGHRAYEQYF
TRBV4-1	NA	NA	TRBJ1-5	TGCGCCAGCAGCCAAGATCTTGGGGCAGGGCTCCAGCCCCAGCATTTT	CASSQDLGAGLQPQHF
TRBV7-9	NA	TRBD1	TRBJ2-2	TGTGCCAGCAGAGACAGGGGGACCGGGGAGCTGTTTTTT	CASRDRGTGELFF
TRBV7-9	NA	NA	TRBJ2-7	TGTGCCAGCAGCTTGGATATATCAGGGTATGTCTACGAGCAGTACTTC	CASSLDISGYVYEQYF
TRBV6-5	NA	NA	TRBJ1-1	TGTGCCAGCAGCCCAAGACAGGTAACTGAAGCTTTCTTT	CASSPRQVTEAFF
TRBV7-9	NA	NA	TRBJ2-7	TGTGCCAGCAGCCCGGACTGGAGCGTCGGCGAGCAGTACTTC	CASSPDWSVGEQYF
TRBV7-9	once	TRBD1	TRBJ2-7	TGTGCCAGCAGCCGGGACAGGGGGCCCTACTGGTACGAGCAGTACTTC	CASSRDRGPYWYEQYF
TRBV11-2	NA	NA	TRBJ2-3	TGTGCCAGCAGCTTAGTTTCGAGGACTTATACAGATACGCAGTATTTT	CASSLVSRTYTDTQYF
TRBV6-5	few	TRBD1	TRBJ2-7	TGTGCCAGCAGACCGGGACAGGGGACCTGGGAGCAGTACTTC	CASRPGQGTWEQYF
TRBV6-5	NA	TRBD1	TRBJ2-2	TGTGCCAGCAGTTACGCCAGGACAGGGGGCACCGGGGAGCTGTTTTTT	CASSYARTGGTGELFF
TRBV30	NA	NA	TRBJ1-2	TGTGCCTGGAGTGAAGGGGAGGATGGCTACACCTTC	CAWSEGEDGYTF
TRBV2	few	TRBD1	TRBJ1-2	TGTGCCAGCAGTGCACAGGGGGCTTTCTATGGCTACACCTTC	CASSAQGAFYGYTF
TRBV7-2	NA	NA	TRBJ1-1	TGTGCCAGCAGCTTAGAGGCCCGGGGAGGCACTGAAGCTTTCTTT	CASSLEARGGTEAFF
TRBV6-1	NA	NA	TRBJ2-6	TGTGCCAGCAGGCCACAGGGCTCTGGGGCCAACGTCCTGACTTTC	CASRPQGSGANVLTF
TRBV18	NA	NA	TRBJ1-1	TGTGCCAGCTCACCACAGGGAGCCGAGGGAGCTTTCTTT	CASSPQGAEGAFF
TRBV13	NA	NA	TRBJ2-1	TGTGCCAGCACCCTCGGTGAGGGGGGGGTCTACAATGAGCAGTTCTTC	CASTLGEGGVYNEQFF
TRBV5-4	NA	TRBD2	TRBJ2-5	TGTGCCAGCAGCTTGCCTAGCGGGGGGGGAGAGACCCAGTACTTC	CASSLPSGGGETQYF
TRBV30	few	NA	TRBJ2-2	TGTGCCTGGAACCGTCGCGCCGGGGAGCTGTTTTTT	CAWNRRAGELFF
TRBV7-9	once	NA	TRBJ1-6	TGTTCCAGCAGCTTAGATACGGTTAACAGGAATAATTCACCCCTCCACTTT	CSSSLDTVNRNNSPLHF
TRBV5-1	NA	TRBD2	TRBJ2-3	TGCGCCAGCAGCTTGGCCCGTAGCGGGGGGGCCACAGATACGCAGTATTTT	CASSLARSGGATDTQYF
TRBV19	NA	NA	TRBJ2-7	TGTGCCAGTAGTACCACAGGGAAGTACGAGCAGTACTTC	CASSTTGKYEQYF
TRBV7-9	once	NA	TRBJ1-2	TGTGCCAGCAGCTTAACCAGAGGAACCTATGGCTACACCTTC	CASSLTRGTYGYTF
TRBV15	NA	TRBD2	TRBJ2-5	TGTGCCACCAGCAGAGAGTTCGTGGGGGGGACCCAAAGAAGTCAAGAGACCCAGTACTTC	CATSREFVGGTQRSQETQYF
TRBV27	NA	TRBD1	TRBJ2-7	TGTGCCAGTATTACTTACGTGGGACAGCACTACGAGCAGTACTTC	CASITYVGQHYEQYF
TRBV7-2	NA	NA	TRBJ1-1	TGTGCCAGCAGCTTAGGCACTTACACTGAAGCTTTCTTT	CASSLGTYTEAFF
TRBV30	NA	NA	TRBJ1-5	TGTGCCTGGAGTACGGGGGTGGAGAATCAGCCCCAGCATTTT	CAWSTGVENQPQHF
TRBV5-1	NA	TRBD1	TRBJ1-2	TGCGCCAGCAGCTTGGTCCCAGGGGGTAACTATGGCTACACCTTC	CASSLVPGGNYGYTF
TRBV7-9	NA	TRBD1	TRBJ2-3	TGTGCCAGCAGCGTAGGACAGGGGGCTCTGGATACGCAGTATTTT	CASSVGQGALDTQYF
TRBV9	few	TRBD2	TRBJ2-1	TGTGCCAGCAGCGTAGGGACTAGCGGGGGGGCCAATGAGCAGTTCTTC	CASSVGTSGGANEQFF
TRBV19	NA	NA	TRBJ2-7	TGTGCCAGTAGTAGTGCGGGGTGGTTGTACGAGCAGTACTTC	CASSSAGWLYEQYF
TRBV4-2	NA	NA	TRBJ1-3	TGTGCCAGCAGCCCAACCGACGGGTCTGGAAACACCATATATTTT	CASSPTDGSGNTIYF
TRBV4-1	NA	NA	TRBJ1-4	TGCGCCAGCAGCCAAGTTATAATAGGGCGTGCAGGGTCAGGAGAAAAACTGTTTTTT	CASSQVIIGRAGSGEKLFF
TRBV19	NA	NA	TRBJ1-3	TGTGCCAGTAGTCTTGGGACTGCGAGCTCTGGAAACACCATATATTTT	CASSLGTASSGNTIYF
TRBV11-2	NA	TRBD1	TRBJ1-2	TGTGCCAGCAGCTCGGGGGGGACAGGGGCGGGAGGCTACACCTTC	CASSSGGTGAGGYTF
TRBV7-2	NA	TRBD2	TRBJ2-1	TGTGCCAGCAGCTTGTCGGGGGGTGCCTCCTACAATGAGCAGTTCTTC	CASSLSGGASYNEQFF